The 15 T cell receptor beta chains in this list originate from one sample, sequenced in a study of cytomegalovirus exposure and HLA in healthy donors. The PCR made use of 60 Vbeta and 13 Jbeta primers. Assay: immunoSEQ multiplex PCR; the TCRdb copy retains only in-frame clones and omits some. Of 98,000 or so clones detected, approximately 80% appear once; the ten largest clones hold over 15%. Sequenced sample: PBMCs. Receptors were obtained from a man aged 55-75 years in good health and CMV-seropositive.

This clone was seen only a few times. The chain joins TRBV7-2 to TRBJ1-2; TRBD1 aligns across 7 bases. Germline lookup yields CDR1 SGHTA and CDR2 FQGNSA. J lost 7 bases, V lost 4 bases, and 3 bases had no gene match. The CDR3 is 12 amino acids. CDR3 sequence: CASSYRGLGYTF. The DNA of the CDR3 is TGTGCCAGCAGCTATAGGGGGCTTGGCTACACCTTC.

The chain couples TRBV7-2 to TRBJ2-5; 7 bases agree with TRBD1. The CDR3 consists of 14 residues. Germline lookup yields CDR1 SGHTA and CDR2 FQGNSA. The trim removed 3 bases at V and 5 bases at J, leaving 6 bases unmatched. CDR3 sequence: CASSLNRGQETQYF. In DNA, the CDR3 is TGTGCCAGCAGCTTGAACAGGGGCCAGGAGACCCAGTACTTC.

The rearrangement links TRBV5-5 to TRBJ2-7; a weak D match, TRBD1 (6 bases). The germline gives CDR1 SGHKS, CDR2 YYEKEE (reference sequence). CDR3 size: 14 residues. V gave up 1 base and J gave up 1 base, with 9 bases separating them. The DNA for the CDR3 is TGTGCCAGCAGCTTGATTGGGACATCCTACGAGCAGTACTTC. It is translated as CASSLIGTSYEQYF.

The gene calls are TRBV30 and TRBJ1-2, with D possibly matching TRBD1 (5 bases). Germline assignment: CDR1 GTSNPN and CDR2 SVGIG (reference sequence). This CDR3 is 14 amino acids long. V was cut by 2 bases and J by 5 bases, with 15 bases left in between. The CDR3 protein is CAWSPSGFWYGYTF. DNA of the CDR3: TGTGCCTGGAGTCCCTCAGGGTTTTGGTATGGCTACACCTTC.

The CDR3 loop is CASSPDRAWSEQYF. In nucleotides, the CDR3 is TGCGCCAGCAGCCCGGACAGGGCATGGAGCGAGCAGTACTTC. This chain uses TRBV4-1 with TRBJ2-7; 8 nucleotides match TRBD1. Germline V lookup: CDR1 MGHRA, CDR2 YSYEKL. CDR3 length equals 14 residues. V shed 4 bases and J 6 bases; nucleotides not matched to a gene: 8.

This chain links TRBV10-3 with TRBJ2-7, with 13 nucleotides matching TRBD2. The CDR3 is 15 amino acids. In germline, CDR1 is ENHRY, CDR2 SYGVKD. J gave up 5 bases and V 10 bases, and 11 bases lay outside the gene matches. The CDR3 loop reads CATFATSGGANEQYF. CDR3 sequence (DNA): TGTGCCACTTTTGCCACTAGCGGGGGGGCTAACGAGCAGTACTTC.

The CDR3 coding sequence is TGTGCCAGCAGCCCCGGACCGGGACAGGGGGCGAAGTCAGGGCAGTACTTC. Protein: CASSPGPGQGAKSGQYF. This chain links TRBV14 with TRBJ2-7, with 12 bases matching TRBD1. Germline trimming cut 4 bases from V and 9 bases from J; bases unmatched to any gene: 16. Germline loops: CDR1 SGHDN, CDR2 FVKESK. This CDR3 is built from 17 residues.

The chain combines TRBV7-3 with TRBJ2-3, with D possibly matching TRBD2 (6 bases). V was pared by 8 bases and J by 2 bases, with 11 bases between. In germline, CDR1 is SGHTA, CDR2 FQGTGA. The CDR3 extends over 13 amino acids. CDR3 residues: CASRGGDTDTQYF. CDR3 DNA sequence: TGTGCCAGCCGCGGAGGGGACACAGATACGCAGTATTTT.

This clone was counted only a few times. The V call is TRBV4-2, the J call TRBJ1-1; maybe TRBD1 (5 bases). The CDR3 consists of 18 residues. The V end lost 0 bases, the J end lost 5 bases, and 22 bases lay between the germline ends. The germline gives CDR1 LGHNA, CDR2 YNFKEQ. This CDR3 is CASSQDWVRRGRGTEAFF. The DNA of the CDR3 is TGTGCCAGCAGCCAAGATTGGGTTAGGCGGGGCCGGGGGACTGAAGCTTTCTTT.

This clone came up once. V is TRBV30 and J is TRBJ2-2, with 7 bases fitting TRBD1. The CDR3 loop spans 16 amino acids. After removal of 7 bases from V and 4 bases from J, the junction contained 15 bases not matched to a gene. Per germline, CDR1 GTSNPN and CDR2 SVGIG (reference sequence). For the CDR3, the DNA is TGTGCCTCCGACGCCAAGGCAGGGGGTATCACCGGGGAGCTGTTTTTT. Translation: CASDAKAGGITGELFF.

The J gene is TRBJ2-1, the V gene TRBV6-5; 9 bases match TRBD2. J lost 4 bases, V lost 5 bases, and 6 bases had no gene match. From germline, CDR1 is MNHEY and CDR2 SVGAGI. The CDR3 covers 15 residues. The CDR3 DNA sequence: TGTGCCAGCAGTCCAGCGGGGGGAAGTTACAATGAGCAGTTCTTC. Translated: CASSPAGGSYNEQFF.

The rearrangement links TRBV7-9 to TRBJ2-3; 9 bases align to TRBD1. Trimming at V came to 6 bases and at J to 8 bases, leaving 9 bases not matched to a gene. The CDR3 covers 14 residues. CDR1 and CDR2 from the germline V gene are SEHNR and FQNEAQ (reference sequence). The CDR3 loop is CASRAGTGSGTQYF. The CDR3 coding sequence is TGTGCCAGCAGAGCCGGGACAGGGAGTGGTACGCAGTATTTT.

The gene calls are TRBV9 and TRBJ2-5, with D perhaps matching TRBD1 (6 bases). Germline V CDR1 and CDR2: SGDLS, YYNGEE. Between the trimmed V and J ends, which lost 4 bases and 5 bases, there was a span of 9 bases. The CDR3 consists of 12 residues. This chain's CDR3 is CASSTGLETQYF. In DNA, the CDR3 is TGTGCCAGCAGCACAGGGTTGGAGACCCAGTACTTC.

This clone has more than one count but fewer than ten. The rearrangement joins TRBV6-6 to TRBJ1-1, with D uncertain. Deletions cut 0 bases from V and 4 bases from J, with 9 bases between. Germline V gives CDR1 MNHNY, CDR2 SVGAGI (reference sequence). The CDR3 is made up of 14 amino acids. The CDR3 DNA reads as TGTGCCAGCAGTTACTCGGCAATCACCACTGAAGCTTTCTTT. It codes for CASSYSAITTEAFF.

The V call is TRBV18, the J call TRBJ1-1; maybe TRBD1 (6 bases). Trimming shortened V by 3 bases and J by 2 bases, and 10 bases separated the two germline ends. Germline V gene data show CDR1 as KGHSH and CDR2 as LQKENI. The CDR3 spans 14 residues. CDR3 region: CASSPAGDNTEAFF. DNA for the CDR3: TGTGCCAGCTCACCGGCAGGGGATAACACTGAAGCTTTCTTT.